The present TCR beta chain was sequenced within a study of T cell changes during pregnancy in multiple sclerosis. Produced via immunoSEQ multiplex PCR; TCRdb's table is partial and in-frame only. The table lists about 44,000 clones, about nine tenths of them singletons, with roughly 0.69% in the top ten. This TCR was recovered from a female donor with multiple sclerosis, enrolled in a pregnancy study. The sequenced sample was CD4+ T cells from peripheral blood mononuclear cells, obtained in the first trimester of pregnancy.

The CDR3: CSVAGGLSYNEQFF. Written as DNA, the CDR3 is TGCAGCGTTGCAGGGGGCCTCTCCTACAATGAGCAGTTCTTC. This chain connects TRBV29-1 to TRBJ2-1; the match to TRBD1 covers 8 bases. Trimming took 4 bases from V and 0 from J; bases not matched to a gene: 2. Germline lookup yields CDR1 SQVTM and CDR2 ANQGSEA. The length of the CDR3 is 14 residues.